This entry is about one TCR beta chain. Its antigen is unidentified. The PCR employed 60 Vbeta primers together with 13 Jbeta primers. The assay was immunoSEQ multiplex PCR, and TCRdb's table has in-frame clones only and misses some. The sample has 130,000 to 150,000 clones, 60% to 80% seen once; the top ten hold about 1.7%. This sample was included in a study of cytomegalovirus exposure and HLA in healthy donors. Findings of the study overall: A list of roughly 160 TCR beta chains associated with cytomegalovirus was given. The authors later linked a missense DCLRE1C variant to TCR beta V- and J-gene trimming. Reported findings show TCR beta sequences accurately forecast HLA-A and HLA-B alleles in most subjects. Analyses of presence/absence relied on an assumption of roughly uniform sequencing depth across donors.

The CDR3 length is 14 residues. Between the trimmed V and J ends, which lost 7 bases and 7 bases, there was a span of 19 bases. CDR1 is MGHDK, CDR2 SYGVNS, per germline. Sequenced input: PBMCs. This rearrangement joins TRBV25-1 to TRBJ2-5; tentative D call: TRBD1 (7 bases). This receptor was taken from a woman in her twenties or thirties in good health and CMV-seronegative. The CDR3 nucleotides read TGTGCCAGCACCGATTCCGGGACAGCGGGGACCCAGTACTTC. It codes for CASTDSGTAGTQYF.